This T cell receptor (beta chain) was obtained from a study of T-cell reconstitution after alpha-beta-depleted transplantation in children. Library preparation (for TCRbeta) was performed with unique molecular identifiers. TCRdb redid the calling of the PCR reads with MiXCR, one entry per CDR3 protein. The sample holds some 400,000 distinct CDR3 sequences, roughly 20% seen once. This clonotype was found a few times. Germline V gene lookup returns CDR1 LGHNA and CDR2 YNFKEQ. This CDR3 is 16 amino acids long. J gave up 3 bases and V 4 bases, and 9 bases lay outside the gene matches. The origin of this receptor is a human donor who donated a stem cell graft to a child with acute myeloid leukemia. The chain uses TRBV4-2 and TRBJ2-3; 8 nucleotides agree with TRBD2. The source was PBMCs from the stem cell graft donor, collected from the stem cell graft. The CDR3 DNA sequence: TGTGCCAGCAGCCCGACCGGGACTAGGCCAACAGATACGCAGTATTTT. Its protein product is CASSPTGTRPTDTQYF.